The 6 T cell receptor beta chains presented below share a single source sample, sequenced in a study of blood T cell repertoires in COVID-19. TCRdb's copy holds only in-frame clones and misses some; the assay was immunoSEQ multiplex PCR. The sample gives 350,000 to 400,000 clones, approximately 86% of which show up once; roughly 6.6% is in the top ten. Sample: peripheral blood. Receptors originate from a woman aged 55-75 years with COVID-19, enrolled during active disease.

The V and J genes are TRBV7-3 and TRBJ2-3; D is unresolved. V was clipped by 2 bases and J by 1 base, with 13 bases between them. Germline lookup yields CDR1 SGHTA and CDR2 FQGTGA. The CDR3 extends over 16 amino acids. The CDR3, as DNA: TGTGCCAGCAGCTTAGTGGCTACAGAACGCACAGATACGCAGTATTTT. Translation: CASSLVATERTDTQYF.

About this clone: Different DNA sequences within this sample yield the same CDR3. The CDR3 nucleotides read TGTGCCAGCAGCGTGGGGGGGACTAGCGGATCCACAGATACGCAGTATTTT. As protein: CASSVGGTSGSTDTQYF. The chain recombines TRBV9 with TRBJ2-3; 11 positions match TRBD2. CDR1 and CDR2 from the germline V gene are SGDLS and YYNGEE. Unmatched junction bases numbered 7, after V lost 2 bases and J lost 2 bases. CDR3 length: 17 residues.

The J gene is TRBJ1-4, the V gene TRBV20-1; D is uncertain. V was pared by 0 bases and J by 16 bases, with 12 bases between. This CDR3 comprises 11 residues. Germline CDR1 is DFQATT and CDR2 is SNEGSKA (reference sequence). This CDR3 is CSARDALYKFF. The CDR3 DNA is TGCAGTGCTAGAGACGCCCTTTACAAGTTTTTT.

This clone was seen a handful of times. This chain joins TRBV27 and TRBJ2-3; 9 positions agree with TRBD2. V shed 8 bases, J shed 1 base, and the junction held 7 bases outside the gene matches. Germline CDR1 and CDR2: MNHEY and SMNVEV (reference sequence). There are 15 residues in the CDR3. CDR3 sequence (DNA): TGTGCCAGCTCCCCGCGGGGGGGACGCACAGATACGCAGTATTTT. This translates into CASSPRGGRTDTQYF.

J is TRBJ2-7 and V is TRBV5-1, with 10 bases that match TRBD1. This CDR3 is 14 amino acids long. After removal of 4 bases from V and 4 bases from J, the junction contained 5 bases not matched to a gene. CDR1 is SGHRS and CDR2 is YFSETQ in the germline V gene. The CDR3 protein is CASSTGQGGYEQYF. The DNA of the CDR3 is TGCGCCAGCAGCACCGGACAGGGGGGATACGAGCAGTACTTC.

The V call is TRBV11-2, the J call TRBJ1-2; the D gene is possibly TRBD1 (5 bases). Germline lookup yields CDR1 SGHAT and CDR2 FQNNGV. The CDR3 is 14 residues long. The V end was cut by 5 bases, the J end by 8 bases, with 18 bases between. CDR3 in amino acids: CASSPRGEIGGYTF. CDR3 DNA: TGTGCCAGCAGCCCACGGGGGGAAATTGGGGGCTACACCTTC.